Described below is a single TCR beta chain sequence and its context. These data originate in a study of control samples from healthy donors and cancer patients. Method: immunoSEQ multiplex PCR; TCRdb's copy keeps in-frame clones and lacks some. Of 110,000 or so clones in the sample, just under 85% were seen once. This CDR3 spans 17 amino acids. With V trimmed by 5 bases and J by 0 bases, 10 bases remained unmatched. Germline V gene sequence: CDR1 SGHVS, CDR2 FQNEAQ. The sequence was collected from a man between 18 and 29 years old in good health. Sequencing was carried out using blood. The chain joins TRBV7-8 to TRBJ1-1; 9 bases line up with TRBD1. Here the CDR3 DNA reads TGTGCCAGCAGCCCACTGGGACAGGGCCCTATGAACACTGAAGCTTTCTTT. Translated: CASSPLGQGPMNTEAFF.